This T cell receptor beta chain was recovered during a study of early T cells in non-severe SARS-CoV-2 infection. Study-wide points: Lookups in VDJdb leaned toward anti-spike CD8 responses and missed private and CD4 specificities.

This clonotype appeared many times. Its antigen is unidentified. MiXCR was run by TCRdb on the 5' RACE reads, yielding one entry per CDR3 protein. The table lists some 96,000 distinct CDR3 sequences, 8% to 13% of them singletons. The sequencing used whole blood, collected at baseline. The sequence derives from an adult who was a healthcare worker with PCR-confirmed SARS-CoV-2 infection or an uninfected control (not recorded which).

CDR3 sequence (DNA): TGCAGTGCCCAACAGGGATTCTACGAGCAGTACTTC. It encodes CSAQQGFYEQYF. This chain links TRBV20-1 with TRBJ2-7; perhaps TRBD1 as D (6 bases). V was cut by 6 bases and J by 3 bases, with 12 bases left in between. This CDR3 is built from 12 residues. Germline assignment: CDR1 DFQATT and CDR2 SNEGSKA (reference sequence).